This T cell receptor beta chain was captured in a study of CD8 T cells in ankylosing spondylitis. Overall study findings and caveats: There were earlier reports of some motif variants in reactive arthritis synovial fluid and blood. According to the report, clones linked to the disease were significantly enriched in matched synovial fluid samples taken from ankylosing spondylitis patients. A motif in TCR beta, a set of seven to nine highly homologous variants, appeared characteristic of ankylosing spondylitis blood.

CDR3 size: 18 residues. The ends were cut back, 0 bases at V and 4 bases at J, with 19 bases in the middle. This clonotype appeared a few times. Antigen unknown. Quantitative molecular-barcoded 5'-RACE generated the TCR beta libraries. TCRdb re-called the 5' RACE reads with MiXCR, one entry per CDR3 protein. Here the sample spans about 220,000 distinct CDR3 sequences, 7.3% being singletons. Sequencing input: blood, either unsorted or a sorted T cell fraction (not recorded which). This rearrangement joins TRBV23-1 to TRBJ2-1, with D possibly called TRBD1 or TRBD2 (5 bases each). TRBV23-1 is noted as an ORF with a role that remains uncertain. The origin of this receptor is a male donor with ankylosing spondylitis. CDR3 coding DNA: TGCGCCAGCAGTCAATCGGGGGTGTATCCCCAGCCATACAATGAGCAGTTCTTC. It is translated as CASSQSGVYPQPYNEQFF.